Following are 18 T cell receptor beta chains from one sample sequenced in a study of T cell repertoires in cytomegalovirus infection. From the reads, TCRdb called clonotypes with MiXCR, one entry per CDR3 protein. The data hold about 490,000 distinct CDR3 sequences, with 16% observed a single time. Sequenced: CD8+ T cells from PBMCs. The receptors were sampled from a human donor in good health (CMV status not recorded). Some clones in this sample may be carry-over from other donors' samples.

The V gene is TRBV5-1, the J gene TRBJ2-1, with 9 positions matching TRBD1. Germline CDR1 SGHRS, CDR2 YFSETQ. This CDR3 is 15 amino acids long. The junction had 9 bases not matched to a gene; V was cut back by 3 bases and J by 8 bases. The CDR3 protein is CASSSGQGRRDEQFF. DNA of the CDR3: TGCGCCAGCAGCTCGGGACAGGGAAGGCGGGATGAGCAGTTCTTC.

This clonotype was observed at least ten times. The chain is built from TRBV27 and TRBJ2-1, with 11 positions matching TRBD2. CDR3 length equals 15 residues. The junction had 2 bases not matched to a gene; V was cut back by 4 bases and J by 3 bases. Germline-derived CDR1 and CDR2 are MNHEY and SMNVEV (reference sequence). The CDR3 nucleotides read TGTGCCAGCAGTTCGGGACTAGCGGACTACAATGAGCAGTTCTTC. Translated: CASSSGLADYNEQFF.

On this clonotype itself: A read error may explain this, as a much larger clone is one base away. Given the absence of the conserved phenylalanine or tryptophan at the CDR3 end, a read error is likely. The chain joins TRBV27 to TRBJ2-7; either TRBD1 or TRBD2 may fit D (5 bases each). The CDR3 covers 13 residues. Germline CDR1 MNHEY, CDR2 SMNVEV (reference sequence). V gave up 11 bases and J gave up 0 bases, with 14 bases separating them. This CDR3 is CAAGQGSSYEQYL. CDR3 nucleotides: TGTGCCGCCGGACAAGGGAGCTCCTACGAGCAGTACTTA.

The J gene is TRBJ2-5, the V gene TRBV6-6; TRBD1 aligns across 7 bases. The CDR3 totals 15 residues. With V trimmed by 4 bases and J by 2 bases, 7 bases remained unmatched. CDR1 is MNHNY, CDR2 SVGAGI, per germline (reference sequence). The CDR3 loop is CASSSLWDSQETQYF. CDR3 nucleotides: TGTGCCAGCAGTTCCCTCTGGGACAGTCAAGAGACCCAGTACTTC.

This clonotype was detected ten times or more. V gene TRBV10-3 combines with J gene TRBJ2-3, with TRBD2 matching over 11 bases. In germline, CDR1 is ENHRY, CDR2 SYGVKD. This CDR3 contains 16 residues. Unmatched junction bases numbered 9, after V lost 8 bases and J lost 2 bases. The CDR3 spells CAILAGTSGSTDTQYF. The CDR3, as DNA: TGTGCCATCCTTGCGGGGACTAGCGGCTCCACAGATACGCAGTATTTT.

The rearrangement links TRBV7-9 to TRBJ1-4; a possible D gene is TRBD1 (6 bases). Germline CDR1 reads SEHNR; CDR2 reads FQNEAQ (reference sequence). Trimming removed 8 bases from V and 14 bases from J, with 12 bases in between. The CDR3 spans 10 residues. CDR3 in DNA: TGTGCCAGCGGGGGCGGTAGGCTGTTTTTT. Translating it yields CASGGGRLFF.

V gene TRBV4-1 combines with J gene TRBJ2-2; D tentatively reads TRBD1 or TRBD2 (5 bases each). The CDR3 is 15 residues long. Deletions cut 1 base from V and 7 bases from J, with 13 bases between. Germline V gives CDR1 MGHRA, CDR2 YSYEKL. The CDR3 DNA sequence: TGCGCCAGCAGCCAAGTCCCCGGGGCCGGCGGGGAGCTGTTTTTT. Translation: CASSQVPGAGGELFF.

The chain carries TRBV7-9 and TRBJ2-5; D could derive from TRBD1 or TRBD2 (6 bases each). The CDR3 covers 16 residues. Germline V gives CDR1 SEHNR, CDR2 FQNEAQ (reference sequence). The V end was cut by 4 bases, the J end by 5 bases, with 20 bases between. The DNA for the CDR3 is TGTGCCAGCAGCTCCCCCACCGGGACTCAGGGGGAGACCCAGTACTTC. As protein: CASSSPTGTQGETQYF.

This clonotype was detected many times. The chain links TRBV4-1 to TRBJ1-1; 8 bases are a match to TRBD1. CDR1 is MGHRA and CDR2 is YSYEKL in the germline V gene. After removal of 0 bases from V and 4 bases from J, the junction contained 7 bases not matched to a gene. This CDR3 is built from 16 residues. The CDR3 loop is CASSQDRGLGITEAFF. The DNA for the CDR3 is TGCGCCAGCAGCCAAGACAGGGGGCTAGGGATCACTGAAGCTTTCTTT.

The table lists this clonotype with a few counts. V usage is TRBV9 and J usage is TRBJ2-3, with D hard to call. CDR1 is SGDLS, CDR2 YYNGEE, per germline. The germline V and J ends were trimmed by 3 bases and 0 bases, with 20 bases remaining between them. The CDR3 consists of 18 residues. CDR3 sequence reads: CASSAHYDTVPSTDTQYF. The CDR3 nucleotides are TGTGCCAGCAGCGCACATTATGATACAGTTCCTAGCACAGATACGCAGTATTTT.

There are a few counts of this clonotype. This chain uses TRBV4-1 with TRBJ2-7; no clear D. The CDR3 is 17 amino acids. Trimming took 0 bases from V and 0 from J, leaving 15 bases between them. Germline CDR1 reads MGHRA; CDR2 reads YSYEKL. The CDR3 DNA reads TGCGCCAGCAGCCAAGATGAACCTTGGGGTAACTCCTACGAGCAGTACTTC. It is translated as CASSQDEPWGNSYEQYF.

This sequence joins TRBV5-1 and TRBJ2-5, with a possible D match to TRBD2 (5 bases). The V end was cut by 1 base, the J end by 4 bases, with 8 bases between. This CDR3 contains 13 residues. Germline V gene lookup returns CDR1 SGHRS and CDR2 YFSETQ. In nucleotides, the CDR3 is TGCGCCAGCAGCTTGTCCGGGGTAGAGACCCAGTACTTC. Residues: CASSLSGVETQYF.

This clonotype was counted many times. V and J are TRBV6-2 or TRBV6-3 and TRBJ1-1, with 10 bases lining up with TRBD1. The CDR3 is made up of 14 amino acids. The V gene end was trimmed by 6 bases and the J gene end by 5 bases; junction bases not matched to a gene: 6. The V gene's germline CDR1 is MNHEY and CDR2 SVGEGT. The CDR3 sequence is CASRLDRGLTEAFF. The DNA for the CDR3 is TGTGCCAGCAGGCTCGACAGGGGGCTTACTGAAGCTTTCTTT.

The chain has TRBV5-4 and TRBJ1-4; D possibly corresponds to TRBD1 (6 bases). The CDR3 runs 16 residues. V was trimmed by 3 bases and J by 7 bases, leaving 19 bases between them. The germline V gene encodes CDR1 SGHNT and CDR2 YYREEE (reference sequence). In DNA, the CDR3 is TGTGCCAGCAGCTCCTCCGGCGGGGGGCCAGTTGAAAAACTGTTTTTT. Amino acids: CASSSSGGGPVEKLFF.

The chain combines TRBV7-6 with TRBJ1-1; D ambiguous. Germline CDR1 reads SGHVS; CDR2 reads FNYEAQ. Deletions cut 2 bases from V and 6 bases from J, with 7 bases between. This CDR3 spans 12 amino acids. DNA for the CDR3: TGTGCCAGCAGCTTACTTCGCCCTGAAGCTTTCTTT. It yields the protein CASSLLRPEAFF.

This clonotype has ten or more counts. The rearrangement links TRBV10-1 to TRBJ2-3, with D hard to call. The CDR3 is made up of 14 amino acids. V was pared by 2 bases and J by 1 base, with 7 bases between. Germline V CDR1 and CDR2: WNHNN, SYGVQD (reference sequence). DNA of the CDR3: TGCGCCAGCAGTGAGGACACACGCACAGATACGCAGTATTTT. Its protein product is CASSEDTRTDTQYF.

There are a few counts of this clonotype. This sequence joins TRBV7-9 and TRBJ2-3; D is perhaps TRBD2 (6 bases). Trimming stripped 8 bases from V and 4 bases from J, with 13 bases between. Germline V lookup: CDR1 SEHNR, CDR2 FQNEAQ (reference sequence). The CDR3 has 13 amino acids. The CDR3 DNA reads TGTGCCAGCCGGGGCGGGATGGCAGATACGCAGTATTTT. It specifies CASRGGMADTQYF.

This clonotype was counted only a few times. V gene TRBV12-5 combines with J gene TRBJ2-7; no reliable D call. CDR1 is LGHNT and CDR2 is FRNRAP in the germline V gene. The CDR3 covers 13 residues. V gave up 0 bases and J gave up 9 bases, with 12 bases separating them. The DNA for the CDR3 is TGTGCTAGTGGTTTGGTATCACCCGACACGCAGTACTTC. Protein sequence: CASGLVSPDTQYF.